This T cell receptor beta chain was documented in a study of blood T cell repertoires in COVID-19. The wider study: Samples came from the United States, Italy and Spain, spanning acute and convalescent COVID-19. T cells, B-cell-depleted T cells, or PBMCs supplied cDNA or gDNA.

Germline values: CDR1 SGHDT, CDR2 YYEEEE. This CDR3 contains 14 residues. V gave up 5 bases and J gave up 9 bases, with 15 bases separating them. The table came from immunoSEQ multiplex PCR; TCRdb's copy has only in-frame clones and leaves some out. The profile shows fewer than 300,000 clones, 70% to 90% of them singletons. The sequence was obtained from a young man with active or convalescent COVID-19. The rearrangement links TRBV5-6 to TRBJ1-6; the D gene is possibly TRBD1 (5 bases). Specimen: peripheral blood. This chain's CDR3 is CASRRVSQGSPLHF. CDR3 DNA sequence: TGTGCCAGCAGAAGAGTCAGCCAGGGTTCACCCCTCCACTTT. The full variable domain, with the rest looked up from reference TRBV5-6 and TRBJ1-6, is DAGVTQSPTHLIKTRGQQVTLRCSPKSGHDTVSWYQQALGQGPQFIFQYYEEEERQRGNFPDRFSGHQFPNYSSELNVNALLLGDSALYLCASRRVSQGSPLHFGNGTRLTVT.